Listed below are T cell receptor beta chains from one sample, sequenced in a study of T cell responses to AZD1222 COVID-19 vaccine. Clones were sequenced by immunoSEQ multiplex PCR, and TCRdb holds only the in-frame ones, with some missing. The data contain over 100,000 clones, 91% of them singletons. Source: peripheral blood, taken on day 0 of AZD1222 vaccination. The receptors here all came from an adult in good health. Both conserved end residues are part of each CDR3. D genes are given only for firm matches. Size values are once, few and many counts, or a class for expanded clones, and some rows have none.

>TRBD1|TRBV29-1|.|TRBJ1-2
CSVGGLDRGVYGYTF
TGCAGCGTGGGTGGATTGGACAGGGGGGTCTATGGCTACACCTTC
>TRBD2|TRBV6-5|.|TRBJ2-3
CASSYSGLAVTDTQYF
TGTGCCAGCAGTTACTCAGGACTAGCGGTTACAGATACGCAGTATTTT
>.|TRBV12-3/TRBV12-4|.|TRBJ1-1
CASSGGNTEAFF
TGTGCCAGCAGTGGAGGGAACACTGAAGCTTTCTTT
>.|TRBV7-9|.|TRBJ1-3
CASKQDAGNTIYF
TGTGCCAGCAAGCAGGACGCTGGAAACACCATATATTTT
>.|TRBV9|once|TRBJ1-3
CASSVTDHSGNTIYF
TGTGCCAGCAGCGTAACAGATCACTCTGGAAACACCATATATTTT
>.|TRBV7-9|.|TRBJ2-5
CASSRGAEETQYF
TGTGCCAGCAGCCGGGGGGCCGAAGAGACCCAGTACTTC
>.|TRBV18|.|TRBJ1-5
CASSPGTGEWNQPQHF
TGTGCCAGCTCACCTGGCACGGGGGAATGGAATCAGCCCCAGCATTTT
>TRBD1|TRBV7-2|.|TRBJ1-2
CASSLWGQGIDGYTF
TGTGCCAGCAGCTTATGGGGACAGGGGATCGATGGCTACACCTTC
>TRBD1|TRBV15|.|TRBJ1-2
CATSRDHRGVDGYTF
TGTGCCACCAGCAGAGATCACAGGGGGGTGGATGGCTACACCTTC
>TRBD1|TRBV4-3|.|TRBJ2-7
CASSQTGTAYEQYF
TGCGCCAGCAGCCAAACTGGGACAGCCTACGAGCAGTACTTC
>.|TRBV4-2|.|TRBJ2-1
CASSQEGQTVNEQFF
TGTGCCAGCAGCCAAGAAGGACAGACAGTCAATGAGCAGTTCTTC
>.|TRBV4-3|.|TRBJ1-5
CASSQGLGYQPQHF
TGCGCCAGCAGCCAAGGCCTGGGGTATCAGCCCCAGCATTTT
>.|TRBV5-8|few|TRBJ1-5
CASSLMVRQPQHF
TGTGCCAGCAGCTTGATGGTCCGCCAGCCCCAGCATTTT
>.|TRBV6-1|.|TRBJ1-4
CASSAHDRSTNEKLFF
TGTGCCAGCAGTGCCCACGACCGATCAACTAATGAAAAACTGTTTTTT
>TRBD1|TRBV24-1|.|TRBJ1-5
CAIGDRGVGNQPQHF
TGTGCCATCGGGGACAGGGGGGTTGGCAATCAGCCCCAGCATTTT
>TRBD2|TRBV6-2/TRBV6-3|once|TRBJ2-3
CASSYSRRGITDTQYF
TGTGCCAGCAGTTACTCGAGGCGGGGGATCACAGATACGCAGTATTTT
>.|TRBV9|.|TRBJ1-5
CASSVGTGPQHF
TGTGCCAGCAGCGTAGGGACGGGACCCCAGCATTTT
>TRBD1|TRBV5-1|.|TRBJ1-3
CASSFGVGTAGNTIYF
TGCGCCAGCAGCTTTGGGGTGGGGACAGCTGGAAACACCATATATTTT
>TRBD2|TRBV11-2|.|TRBJ2-5
CASSLLRTSGVPAAQYF
TGTGCCAGCAGCTTATTGAGGACTAGCGGGGTGCCCGCGGCCCAGTACTTC
>TRBD1|TRBV7-9|.|TRBJ2-3
CASGHRGGSGTDTQYF
TGTGCCAGCGGTCACAGGGGCGGGTCCGGCACAGATACGCAGTATTTT
>.|TRBV11-3|.|TRBJ2-1
CASSLAGRGEQFF
TGTGCCAGCAGCTTAGCAGGGCGGGGTGAGCAGTTCTTC
>TRBD2|TRBV3-1/TRBV3-2|.|TRBJ2-7
CASSHGGVYEQYF
TGTGCCAGCAGCCACGGGGGGGTCTACGAGCAGTACTTC
>.|TRBV6-5|.|TRBJ2-5
CASTPLGGSETQYF
TGTGCCAGCACCCCGCTAGGGGGTAGTGAGACCCAGTACTTC
>TRBD2|TRBV29-1|.|TRBJ2-3
CSVEGGEGSTDTQYF
TGCAGCGTTGAAGGTGGGGAGGGGAGCACAGATACGCAGTATTTT
>.|TRBV28|.|TRBJ1-5
CASSPLGGAIDQPQHF
TGTGCCAGCAGCCCCCTGGGAGGGGCGATAGATCAGCCCCAGCATTTT
>.|TRBV6-2/TRBV6-3|.|TRBJ2-3
CASSYLYTQYF
TGTGCCAGCAGTTACCTCTATACGCAGTATTTT
>.|TRBV3-1/TRBV3-2|once|TRBJ1-1
CASSQLGTGSTEAFF
TGTGCCAGCAGCCAATTAGGGACGGGTTCCACTGAAGCTTTCTTT
>.|TRBV7-6|.|TRBJ1-1
CASSLSFGEAFF
TGTGCCAGCAGCTTAAGCTTCGGGGAAGCTTTCTTT
>.|TRBV7-2|.|TRBJ1-2
CASSSSSPGLHGYTF
TGTGCCAGCAGCTCGTCAAGCCCGGGCCTTCACGGCTACACCTTC